These 24 T cell receptor beta chains originate from one sample sequenced in a study of memory CD4+ T cells and cytomegalovirus serostatus. Measured with immunoSEQ multiplex PCR; TCRdb has only the in-frame clones, and not every one. The table has 50,000 to 75,000 clones, around four fifths seen once. The sort gate was single viable CD3+CD4+CD8-CD45RO+ cells for memory CD4+ T cells. Material for sequencing was memory CD4+ T cells from blood. The receptor set was obtained from an adult in good health and CMV-seronegative.

This clone was recorded only once. This chain connects TRBV6-5 to TRBJ2-2; TRBD2 matches at 7 bases. The CDR3 consists of 14 residues. Germline V CDR1 and CDR2: MNHEY, SVGAGI. Trimming at V came to 0 bases and at J to 7 bases, leaving 2 bases not matched to a gene. The CDR3 protein is CASSYSWGGGELFF. The CDR3 region has the DNA TGTGCCAGCAGTTACTCATGGGGGGGCGGGGAGCTGTTTTTT.

This chain links TRBV30 with TRBJ1-4; D is unresolved. Germline-derived CDR1 and CDR2 are GTSNPN and SVGIG (reference sequence). V dropped 5 bases and J dropped 1 base, with 8 bases sitting between them. The CDR3 covers 13 residues. The CDR3 region has the DNA TGTGCCTGGGGACGGCTAACTAATGAAAAACTGTTTTTT. This gives the protein CAWGRLTNEKLFF. The entire variable domain, with the rest obtained from reference TRBV30 and TRBJ1-4, is as follows: SQTIHQWPATLVQPVGSPLSLECTVEGTSNPNLYWYRQAAGRGLQLLFYSVGIGQISSEVPQNLSASRPQDRQFILSSKKLLLSDSGFYLCAWGRLTNEKLFFGSGTQLSVL.

This chain uses TRBV2 with TRBJ2-2; 11 bases map to TRBD2. CDR1 is SNHLY and CDR2 is FYNNEI in the germline V gene. CDR3 size: 17 residues. J lost 0 bases, V lost 8 bases, and 8 bases had no gene match. CDR3 nucleotide sequence: TGTGCCAGCGGCAGTAGCGGGAGGGCCACGAACACCGGGGAGCTGTTTTTT. Protein: CASGSSGRATNTGELFF.

This clone was recorded a few times. The chain couples TRBV5-4 to TRBJ2-3, with D possibly TRBD1 on 5 matching bases. CDR3 length: 14 residues. V lost 0 bases and J lost 6, with 11 bases in between. Germline CDR1 reads SGHNT; CDR2 reads YYREEE (reference sequence). The CDR3 DNA sequence: TGTGCCAGCAGCTTGGCCCAGGGAAAGGATACGCAGTATTTT. This encodes CASSLAQGKDTQYF.

The J gene is TRBJ1-3, the V gene TRBV4-1; TRBD1 is a possible D gene (6 bases). Per the germline V gene, CDR1 is MGHRA and CDR2 is YSYEKL. V shed 1 base and J shed 5 bases, with 21 bases lying between them. The CDR3 consists of 18 residues. CDR3 sequence: CASSQGVVRGAKRNTIYF. The CDR3 DNA reads TGCGCCAGCAGCCAAGGGGTGGTTCGGGGGGCGAAAAGAAACACCATATATTTT.

CDR3 DNA: TGCAGCGCCGGAGAGTTATATGGCTACACCTTC. It translates to CSAGELYGYTF. The J gene is TRBJ1-2, the V gene TRBV29-1, with D uncertain. Trimming cost V 7 bases and J 5 bases, with 11 bases left between them. The CDR3 covers 11 residues. Germline-derived CDR1 and CDR2 are SQVTM and ANQGSEA.

A few counts support this clone. The rearrangement links TRBV2 to TRBJ2-1; TRBD2 might be the D (6 bases). Germline V CDR1 and CDR2: SNHLY, FYNNEI. With 6 bases removed from V and 2 bases from J, the gap between germline ends came to 11 bases. The CDR3 has 14 amino acids. The CDR3 loop is CASRGTGAYNEQFF. The CDR3 DNA is TGTGCCAGCAGGGGGACGGGAGCCTACAATGAGCAGTTCTTC.

The V call is TRBV19, the J call TRBJ2-7; 10 nucleotides align to TRBD1. The V segment lost 6 bases and the J segment 5 bases; nucleotides outside the gene matches: 10. The CDR3 has 15 amino acids. CDR1 is LNHDA, CDR2 SQIVND, per germline (reference sequence). The CDR3 DNA is TGTGCCAGTAGGGCCCCGGGACAGGGGAACCACGAGCAGTACTTC. It is translated as CASRAPGQGNHEQYF. The whole variable domain, filled in from reference TRBV19 and TRBJ2-7, reads DGGITQSPKYLFRKEGQNVTLSCEQNLNHDAMYWYRQDPGQGLRLIYYSQIVNDFQKGDIAEGYSVSREKKESFPLTVTSAQKNPTAFYLCASRAPGQGNHEQYFGPGTRLTVT.

This chain uses TRBV9 with TRBJ2-5, with D possibly being TRBD1 or TRBD2 (5 bases each). In germline, CDR1 is SGDLS, CDR2 YYNGEE. V gave up 4 bases and J gave up 4 bases, with 11 bases separating them. The CDR3 consists of 13 residues. The chain's CDR3 is CASSPGPRETQYF. In nucleotides, the CDR3 is TGTGCCAGCAGCCCGGGGCCCCGAGAGACCCAGTACTTC. Drawing the rest from reference TRBV9 and TRBJ2-5, the complete variable domain is DSGVTQTPKHLITATGQRVTLRCSPRSGDLSVYWYQQSLDQGLQFLIQYYNGEERAKGNILERFSAQQFPDLHSELNLSSLELGDSALYFCASSPGPRETQYFGPGTRLLVL.

The gene calls are TRBV9 and TRBJ2-1; tentative D call: TRBD2 (6 bases). Germline V lookup: CDR1 SGDLS, CDR2 YYNGEE. The CDR3 contains 15 residues. V was cut by 4 bases and J by 1 base, with 12 bases left in between. Written as DNA, the CDR3 is TGTGCCAGCAGCCCTCTGGCGGGGTCCTACAATGAGCAGTTCTTC. As protein: CASSPLAGSYNEQFF.

This chain links TRBV6-5 with TRBJ2-7; perhaps D is TRBD1 or TRBD2 (6 bases each). Per germline, CDR1 MNHEY and CDR2 SVGAGI. The CDR3 covers 11 residues. V dropped 5 bases and J dropped 7 bases, with 9 bases sitting between them. CDR3 protein: CASSEGGEQYF. DNA for the CDR3: TGTGCCAGCAGTGAAGGGGGGGAGCAGTACTTC.

CDR3 amino acids: CASRIQALNTEAFF. The DNA for the CDR3 is TGTGCCAGCAGAATACAGGCGTTGAACACTGAAGCTTTCTTT. The chain links TRBV2 to TRBJ1-1; D is perhaps TRBD1 (5 bases). Germline values: CDR1 SNHLY, CDR2 FYNNEI. Trimming left V 6 bases short and J 0 bases short, with 11 bases between. This CDR3 has 14 residues.

The CDR3 sequence is CAWSGGPNQPQHF. In nucleotides, the CDR3 is TGTGCCTGGAGTGGGGGTCCCAATCAGCCCCAGCATTTT. The chain employs TRBV30 and TRBJ1-5, with D hard to call. Germline CDR1 is GTSNPN and CDR2 is SVGIG (reference sequence). V was shortened by 1 base and J by 3 bases, with 7 bases between the two germline ends. CDR3 length equals 13 residues.

In the case of this clone: The same CDR3 arises from other DNA sequences in this sample as well. The rearrangement joins TRBV28 to TRBJ1-1; no firm D call. The V and J ends lost 5 bases and 1 base respectively, with 8 bases between them. CDR3 size: 13 residues. Germline assignment: CDR1 MDHEN and CDR2 SYDVKM. The CDR3 region has the DNA TGTGCCAGCAGTCCACCCGCGAACACTGAAGCTTTCTTT. Amino acids: CASSPPANTEAFF.

This clone was counted once. This sequence joins TRBV6-1 and TRBJ1-3; D is unclear. This CDR3 has 14 amino acids. The V gene's germline CDR1 is MNHNS and CDR2 SASEGT. The ends were cut back, 1 base at V and 0 bases at J, with 4 bases in the middle. This CDR3 reads CASSEGHSGNTIYF. The CDR3 DNA reads TGTGCCAGCAGTGAAGGCCACTCTGGAAACACCATATATTTT.

This chain joins TRBV2 and TRBJ1-2; the match to TRBD1 covers 7 bases. V was clipped by 4 bases and J by 7 bases; unmatched bases: 9. The CDR3 is made up of 14 amino acids. The germline V gene encodes CDR1 SNHLY and CDR2 FYNNEI. The CDR3 sequence: CASSVDRDVSGYTF. CDR3 DNA sequence: TGTGCCAGCAGTGTAGACAGGGACGTTTCTGGCTACACCTTC.

The rearrangement uses TRBV19 and TRBJ2-1, with TRBD1 identical over 9 bases. Trimming cost V 3 bases and J 0 bases; bases outside gene matches: 15. Germline V gene sequence: CDR1 LNHDA, CDR2 SQIVND (reference sequence). The CDR3 has 20 residues. The CDR3 DNA reads TGTGCCAGTAGTATTAGTGGACGGACAGGGGTCCCGAGCTCCTACAATGAGCAGTTCTTC. Residues: CASSISGRTGVPSSYNEQFF. Supplemented by reference TRBV19 and TRBJ2-1, the full variable domain reads DGGITQSPKYLFRKEGQNVTLSCEQNLNHDAMYWYRQDPGQGLRLIYYSQIVNDFQKGDIAEGYSVSREKKESFPLTVTSAQKNPTAFYLCASSISGRTGVPSSYNEQFFGPGTRLTVL.

The gene calls are TRBV14 and TRBJ2-3; 8 positions agree with TRBD2. Germline V CDR1 and CDR2: SGHDN, FVKESK. The trim removed 4 bases at V and 0 bases at J, leaving 12 bases unmatched. The CDR3 length is 18 residues. The CDR3 region has the DNA TGTGCCAGCAGCCCTGGCTTAGCGGGAACTAAAAGCACAGATACGCAGTATTTT. Translation gives CASSPGLAGTKSTDTQYF.

This chain uses TRBV7-2 with TRBJ2-6; TRBD2 is a possible D gene (6 bases). This CDR3 contains 16 residues. Germline V gene sequence: CDR1 SGHTA, CDR2 FQGNSA. Between the trimmed V and J ends, which lost 5 bases and 1 base, there was a span of 12 bases. In DNA form, the CDR3 reads TGTGCCAGCAGCGTATCCGGGGGTTCTGGGGCCAACGTCCTGACTTTC. It is translated as CASSVSGGSGANVLTF.

Comment on this clone: Additional DNA sequences in this sample encode the identical CDR3. The J gene is TRBJ2-1, the V gene TRBV5-1; a possible D gene is TRBD2 (6 bases). The CDR3 is 13 amino acids. With 5 bases removed from V and 4 bases from J, the gap between germline ends came to 10 bases. Germline CDR1 reads SGHRS; CDR2 reads YFSETQ. The CDR3 DNA is TGCGCCAGCAGTCTCGGAGGGTACAATGAGCAGTTCTTC. Its translation is CASSLGGYNEQFF.

The chain employs TRBV6-6 and TRBJ1-1, with D possibly TRBD1 on 5 matching bases. Between the trimmed V and J ends, which lost 6 bases and 6 bases, there was a span of 14 bases. Germline V gene data show CDR1 as MNHNY and CDR2 as SVGAGI (reference sequence). CDR3 size: 13 residues. In DNA form, the CDR3 reads TGTGCCAGCAGGCGGGGCACGGACTCTGAAGCTTTCTTT. Translated, it gives CASRRGTDSEAFF.

V usage is TRBV28 and J usage is TRBJ1-5; 8 positions match TRBD1. The CDR3 contains 19 residues. Germline CDR1 reads MDHEN; CDR2 reads SYDVKM. Trimming removed 10 bases from V and 0 bases from J; junction bases left unmatched: 20. The DNA for the CDR3 is TGTGCCACCCAGAGAGATAGGCAGGGGGCTACAGGTAGCAATCAGCCCCAGCATTTT. Its translation: CATQRDRQGATGSNQPQHF. The full variable domain, with the rest looked up from reference TRBV28 and TRBJ1-5, is DVKVTQSSRYLVKRTGEKVFLECVQDMDHENMFWYRQDPGLGLRLIYFSYDVKMKEKGDIPEGYSVSREKKERFSLILESASTNQTSMYLCATQRDRQGATGSNQPQHFGDGTRLSIL.

This clone showed up just once. This chain links TRBV5-1 with TRBJ2-1; TRBD2 agrees at 9 bases. Germline V gene data show CDR1 as SGHRS and CDR2 as YFSETQ. Trimming removed 1 base from V and 5 bases from J; junction bases left unmatched: 4. This CDR3 is 15 amino acids long. CDR3 bases: TGCGCCAGCAGCTTGTGGGGACTAGCCCACAATGAGCAGTTCTTC. It translates to CASSLWGLAHNEQFF.

The gene calls are TRBV6-5 and TRBJ2-1; 11 positions agree with TRBD2. V shed 5 bases, J shed 4 bases, and the junction held 4 bases outside the gene matches. The CDR3 consists of 15 residues. Per the germline V gene, CDR1 is MNHEY and CDR2 is SVGAGI. CDR3 amino acids: CASSTRLAGYNEQFF. CDR3 coding DNA: TGTGCCAGCAGTACGCGACTAGCGGGGTACAATGAGCAGTTCTTC.